Listed here are 13 T cell receptor beta chains from one sample, sequenced in a study of human T cells and chemical hapten exposure. The time point here: patch test 1, 2 weeks after DPC sensitization. Treatment of the sample: therapeutic diphenylcyclopropenone sensitization with weekly scalp DPC. A single record per CDR3 protein comes from TCRdb applying MiXCR to the RACE reads. The sample carries about 380,000 distinct CDR3 sequences, roughly 5% recorded once. The sequences come from whole blood, collected in connection with sensitization to the hapten diphenylcyclopropenone (DPC). The receptor source for this set is a woman in her forties or fifties with alopecia areata. Some clones in this sample may be carry-over from other donors' samples.

This clonotype occurred many times. This chain connects TRBV5-1 to TRBJ2-5; D may correspond to TRBD1 or TRBD2 (6 bases each). The CDR3 sequence is 14 residues long. V was cut by 4 bases and J by 5 bases, with 15 bases left in between. From germline, CDR1 is SGHRS and CDR2 YFSETQ. The CDR3 DNA reads as TGCGCCAGCAGCCCCTGGGGGGCCGAGGAGACCCAGTACTTC. This gives the protein CASSPWGAEETQYF.

There are many counts of this clonotype. CDR3 nucleotide sequence: TGTGCCAGCAGTCCCACCATGACAGCCAACACTGAAGCTTTCTTT. Translation: CASSPTMTANTEAFF. V is TRBV6-6 and J is TRBJ1-1; the D gene is possibly TRBD1 (5 bases). The CDR3 is 15 amino acids. Germline V gene lookup returns CDR1 MNHNY and CDR2 SVGAGI (reference sequence). The V end lost 5 bases, the J end lost 2 bases, and 15 bases lay between the germline ends.

This clonotype was seen repeatedly, ten times or more. The V gene is TRBV27, the J gene TRBJ1-1; TRBD1 aligns across 7 bases. The CDR3 loop spans 15 amino acids. The V segment lost 0 bases and the J segment 3 bases; nucleotides outside the gene matches: 4. Germline CDR1 and CDR2: MNHEY and SMNVEV (reference sequence). The CDR3: CASSLSGGRYTEAFF. The DNA of the CDR3 is TGTGCCAGCAGTTTATCAGGGGGCCGGTACACTGAAGCTTTCTTT.

This chain joins TRBV18 and TRBJ2-7, with D unclear. Trimming took 4 bases from V and 3 from J, leaving 7 bases between them. The CDR3 has 12 amino acids. Germline CDR1 reads KGHSH; CDR2 reads LQKENI. Written as DNA, the CDR3 is TGTGCCAGCTCACAACCTAGCTACGAGCAGTACTTC. Amino acids: CASSQPSYEQYF.

This clonotype has more than one count but fewer than ten. The chain combines TRBV29-1 with TRBJ2-1, with D unresolved. From germline, CDR1 is SQVTM and CDR2 ANQGSEA. The CDR3 spans 15 residues. V lost 7 bases and J lost 5, with 21 bases in between. The CDR3 sequence is CSAIGTVSPDNEQFF. The CDR3 nucleotides are TGCAGCGCCATAGGCACGGTTTCTCCCGACAATGAGCAGTTCTTC.

This clonotype came up many times. V usage is TRBV4-1 and J usage is TRBJ2-3, with 12 bases fitting TRBD2. J gave up 10 bases and V 2 bases, and 10 bases lay outside the gene matches. The CDR3 covers 16 residues. Germline V gene sequence: CDR1 MGHRA, CDR2 YSYEKL. The CDR3 is CASSQPTSGGSNAQYF. The CDR3 coding sequence is TGCGCCAGCAGCCAACCCACTAGCGGGGGGTCCAATGCGCAGTATTTT.

Only a few counts were recorded for this clonotype. The chain has TRBV9 and TRBJ1-1; D is possibly TRBD1 (5 bases). Trimming cost V 0 bases and J 4 bases, with 13 bases left between them. Germline V lookup: CDR1 SGDLS, CDR2 YYNGEE. This CDR3 is built from 15 residues. The CDR3 DNA is TGTGCCAGCAGCGTAGTAAGGGGCCCTGCCACTGAAGCTTTCTTT. It yields the protein CASSVVRGPATEAFF.

This chain uses TRBV20-1 with TRBJ2-1, with 8 bases matching TRBD1. The CDR3 consists of 14 residues. V gave up 2 bases and J gave up 4 bases; unmatched junction bases: 4. CDR1 and CDR2 from the germline V gene are DFQATT and SNEGSKA (reference sequence). Here the CDR3 reads CSARLDRGYNEQFF. CDR3 DNA: TGCAGTGCTAGATTAGACAGGGGATACAATGAGCAGTTCTTC.

The CDR3 bases are TGTGCCAGCAGTTTATCACGCCGGTCCTGGGGGACGGACCCAACTAATGAAAAACTGTTTTTT. It yields the protein CASSLSRRSWGTDPTNEKLFF. The rearrangement links TRBV27 to TRBJ1-4; tentatively, D is TRBD1 (5 bases). The CDR3 has 21 residues. V shed 0 bases and J shed 0 bases, with 23 bases lying between them. Germline CDR1 reads MNHEY; CDR2 reads SMNVEV (reference sequence).

There are many counts of this clonotype. This chain connects TRBV29-1 to TRBJ2-3, with 11 positions matching TRBD2. The germline gives CDR1 SQVTM, CDR2 ANQGSEA. V lost 3 bases and J lost 1; bases outside the gene matches: 9. The CDR3 covers 17 residues. In DNA, the CDR3 is TGCAGCGTTGATCCGGGACTAGCGGTTAAGGGCACAGATACGCAGTATTTT. Protein: CSVDPGLAVKGTDTQYF.

J is TRBJ2-5 and V is TRBV5-4, with TRBD2 identical over 12 bases. The CDR3 consists of 17 residues. Germline lookup yields CDR1 SGHNT and CDR2 YYREEE (reference sequence). V lost 0 bases and J lost 7; bases outside the gene matches: 10. This CDR3 is CASSLARSSGGEGTQYF. Written as DNA, the CDR3 is TGTGCCAGCAGCTTGGCCCGGTCTAGCGGGGGGGAAGGGACCCAGTACTTC.

The sample holds many counts of this clonotype. V and J are TRBV12-5 and TRBJ2-1; D is perhaps TRBD1 or TRBD2 (6 bases each). The V and J ends lost 2 bases and 4 bases respectively, with 15 bases between them. Germline CDR1 and CDR2: LGHNT and FRNRAP. CDR3 size: 16 residues. The chain's CDR3 is CASGLNPRGLYNEQFF. As DNA, the CDR3 is TGTGCTAGTGGTTTGAATCCCCGGGGGCTGTACAATGAGCAGTTCTTC.

This clonotype was picked up many times. The chain recombines TRBV7-9 with TRBJ2-3; 13 bases match TRBD2. Germline V lookup: CDR1 SEHNR, CDR2 FQNEAQ (reference sequence). After removal of 3 bases from V and 4 bases from J, the junction contained 10 bases not matched to a gene. This CDR3 has 18 amino acids. Written as DNA, the CDR3 is TGTGCCAGCAGCTTCACTAGCGGGAGGGCCCAGGGGTCAGATACGCAGTATTTT. Translated, it gives CASSFTSGRAQGSDTQYF.